This TCR beta chain was obtained from a study of blood T cell repertoires in COVID-19. For the study at large: Researchers got acute and convalescent COVID-19 samples from the United States, Italy and Spain. Sample material is recorded as cDNA or gDNA derived from T cells, B-cell-depleted T cells, or PBMCs.

The V end was cut by 5 bases, the J end by 2 bases, with 13 bases between. This CDR3 region has 15 residues. In germline, CDR1 is MNHEY, CDR2 SMNVEV (reference sequence). Original analysis: Estimation of nucleated cell counts relied on the amplification of reference gene primers. Repertoires were generated with immunoSEQ multiplex PCR, while TCRdb's copy carries only in-frame clones and drops some. V and J calls and clone size come straight from that table; D and trimming were deduced from the DNA. The table includes hundreds of thousands of clones, around 87% detected once. The chain couples TRBV27 to TRBJ1-5; perhaps TRBD1 as D (5 bases). The sample was peripheral blood. The receptor's source is a woman in her 50s who had recovered from COVID-19. This CDR3 is CASSPGLGGNQPQHF. CDR3 coding DNA: TGTGCCAGCAGTCCGGGCCTAGGGGGCAATCAGCCCCAGCATTTT.